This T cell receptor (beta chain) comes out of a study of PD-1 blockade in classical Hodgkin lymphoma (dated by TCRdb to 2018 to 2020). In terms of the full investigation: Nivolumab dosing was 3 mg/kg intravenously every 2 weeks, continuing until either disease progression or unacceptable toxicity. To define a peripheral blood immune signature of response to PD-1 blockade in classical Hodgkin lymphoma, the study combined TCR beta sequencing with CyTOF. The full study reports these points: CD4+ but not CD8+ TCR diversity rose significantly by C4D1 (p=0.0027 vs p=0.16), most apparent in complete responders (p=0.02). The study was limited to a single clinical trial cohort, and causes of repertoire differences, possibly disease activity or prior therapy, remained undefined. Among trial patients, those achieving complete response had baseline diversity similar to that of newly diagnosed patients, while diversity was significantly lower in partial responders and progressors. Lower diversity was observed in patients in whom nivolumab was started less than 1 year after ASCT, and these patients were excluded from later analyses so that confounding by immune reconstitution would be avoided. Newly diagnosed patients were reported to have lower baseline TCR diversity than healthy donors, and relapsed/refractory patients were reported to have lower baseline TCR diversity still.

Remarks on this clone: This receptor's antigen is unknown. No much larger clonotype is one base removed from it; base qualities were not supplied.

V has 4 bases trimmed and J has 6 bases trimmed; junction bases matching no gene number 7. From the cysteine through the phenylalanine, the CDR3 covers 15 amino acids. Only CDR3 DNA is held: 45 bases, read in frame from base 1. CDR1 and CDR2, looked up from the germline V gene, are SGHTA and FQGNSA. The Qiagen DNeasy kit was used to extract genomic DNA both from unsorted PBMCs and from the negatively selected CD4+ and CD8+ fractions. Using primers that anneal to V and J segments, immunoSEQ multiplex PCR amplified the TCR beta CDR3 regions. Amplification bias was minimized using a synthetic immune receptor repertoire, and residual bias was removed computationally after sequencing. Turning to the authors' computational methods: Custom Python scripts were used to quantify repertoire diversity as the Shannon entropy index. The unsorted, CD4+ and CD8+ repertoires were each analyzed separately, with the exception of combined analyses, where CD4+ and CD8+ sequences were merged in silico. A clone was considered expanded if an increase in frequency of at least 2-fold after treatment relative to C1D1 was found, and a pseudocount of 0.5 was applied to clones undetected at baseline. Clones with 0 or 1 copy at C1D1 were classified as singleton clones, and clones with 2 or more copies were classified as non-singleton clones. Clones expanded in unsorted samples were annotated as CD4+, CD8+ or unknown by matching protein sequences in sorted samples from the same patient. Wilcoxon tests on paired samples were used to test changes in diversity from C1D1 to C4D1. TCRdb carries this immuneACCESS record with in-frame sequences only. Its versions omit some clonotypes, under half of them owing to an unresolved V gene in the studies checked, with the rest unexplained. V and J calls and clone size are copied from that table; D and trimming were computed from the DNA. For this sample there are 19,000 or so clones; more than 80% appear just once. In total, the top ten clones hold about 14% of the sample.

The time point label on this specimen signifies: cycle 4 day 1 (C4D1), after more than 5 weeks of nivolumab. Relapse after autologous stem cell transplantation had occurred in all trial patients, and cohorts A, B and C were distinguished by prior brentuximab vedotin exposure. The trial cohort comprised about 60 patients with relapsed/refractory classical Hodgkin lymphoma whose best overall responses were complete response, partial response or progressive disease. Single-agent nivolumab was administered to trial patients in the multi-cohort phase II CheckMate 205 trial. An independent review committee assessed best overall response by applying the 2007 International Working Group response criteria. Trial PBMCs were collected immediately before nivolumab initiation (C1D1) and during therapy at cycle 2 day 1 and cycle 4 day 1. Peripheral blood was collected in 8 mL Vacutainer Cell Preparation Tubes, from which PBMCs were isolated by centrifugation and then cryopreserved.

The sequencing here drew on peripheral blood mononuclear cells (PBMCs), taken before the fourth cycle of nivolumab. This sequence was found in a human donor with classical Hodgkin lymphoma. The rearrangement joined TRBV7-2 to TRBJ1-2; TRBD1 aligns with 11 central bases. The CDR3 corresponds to CASSSRTGGDNGYTF. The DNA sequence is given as TGTGCCAGCAGCTCGAGGACAGGGGGCGATAATGGCTACACCTTC.